Each of the 5 T cell receptor beta chains below was sequenced from the same sample in a study of chemoradiotherapy in HPV16-positive cancers (dated 2022 in TCRdb). The library was made by the immunoSEQ multiplex PCR assay. As stored in TCRdb, this immuneACCESS dataset retains in-frame rearrangements with V and J assigned. A fraction of the clones does not appear; measured against another copy, unresolved V genes explain less than half of the discrepancy, and the remainder lacks a known reason. The sample table lists tens of thousands of clones, almost 90% of them with a count of one. The top ten hold more than 3.5% of the sample. The sample in question was blood, obtained from a patient who underwent chemoradiotherapy. The receptor set was obtained from a human donor with HPV-associated anogenital cancer.

V usage is TRBV4-2 and J usage is TRBJ2-1; D not certain. Germline CDR1 and CDR2: LGHNA and YNFKEQ. The CDR3 runs 15 residues. V was pared by 3 bases and J by 2 bases, with 11 bases between. CDR3 nucleotides: TGTGCCAGCAGCCAGCACGCGGCCGCCTACAATGAGCAGTTCTTC. It yields the protein CASSQHAAAYNEQFF.

A single count supports this clone. The chain is built from TRBV30 and TRBJ1-2, with D tentatively TRBD1 (5 bases). CDR1 and CDR2 (germline): GTSNPN, SVGIG (reference sequence). V lost 0 bases, J lost 2 bases, and 16 bases lay in between. This CDR3 comprises 16 residues. The CDR3 protein is CAWSVTGMTSNYGYTF. The CDR3 DNA is TGTGCCTGGAGTGTAACAGGTATGACGTCCAACTATGGCTACACCTTC.

The J gene is TRBJ2-1, the V gene TRBV18; perhaps TRBD2 as D (5 bases). CDR3 length: 16 amino acids. V was shortened by 0 bases and J by 5 bases, with 14 bases between the two germline ends. The germline V gene has CDR1 KGHSH and CDR2 LQKENI. For the CDR3, the DNA is TGTGCCAGCTCACCACCCCCTAGAGGGTATAACAATGAGCAGTTCTTC. Amino acids: CASSPPPRGYNNEQFF.

This clone was seen once. J is TRBJ2-1 and V is TRBV2, with D perhaps being TRBD1 or TRBD2 (5 bases each). V lost 8 bases, J lost 4 bases, and 18 bases lay in between. This CDR3 is 15 amino acids long. Germline V CDR1 and CDR2: SNHLY, FYNNEI. For the CDR3, the DNA is TGTGCCAGCGCTATCGGGACGGAGGATTACAATGAGCAGTTCTTC. Protein: CASAIGTEDYNEQFF. Together with reference TRBV2 and TRBJ2-1, the CDR3 gives the full variable domain: EPEVTQTPSHQVTQMGQEVILRCVPISNHLYFYWYRQILGQKVEFLVSFYNNEISEKSEIFDDQFSVERPDGSNFTLKIRSTKLEDSAMYFCASAIGTEDYNEQFFGPGTRLTVL.

V is TRBV25-1 and J is TRBJ2-7; no definite D call. CDR3 size: 12 residues. Trimming took off 4 bases at V and 3 bases at J, with 7 bases between the two ends. Germline V gene sequence: CDR1 MGHDK, CDR2 SYGVNS. CDR3 loop: CASSGLDYEQYF. Here the CDR3 DNA reads TGTGCCAGCAGTGGCCTAGACTACGAGCAGTACTTC.